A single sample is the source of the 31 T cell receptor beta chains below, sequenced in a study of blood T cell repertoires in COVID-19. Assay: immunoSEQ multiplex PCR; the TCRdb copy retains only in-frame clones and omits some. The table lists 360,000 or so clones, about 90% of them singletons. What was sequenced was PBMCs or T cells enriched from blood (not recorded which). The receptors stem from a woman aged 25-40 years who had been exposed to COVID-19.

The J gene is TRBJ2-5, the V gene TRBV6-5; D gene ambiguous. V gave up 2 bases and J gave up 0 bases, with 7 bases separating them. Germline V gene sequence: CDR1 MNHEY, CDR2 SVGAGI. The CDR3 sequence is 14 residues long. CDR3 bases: TGTGCCAGCAGTTACGGGCTATACCAAGAGACCCAGTACTTC. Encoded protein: CASSYGLYQETQYF.

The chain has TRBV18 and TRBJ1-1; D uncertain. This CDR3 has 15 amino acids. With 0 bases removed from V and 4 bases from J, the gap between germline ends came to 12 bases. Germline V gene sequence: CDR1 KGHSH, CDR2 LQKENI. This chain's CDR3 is CASSPPKVASTEAFF. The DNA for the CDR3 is TGTGCCAGCTCACCACCCAAAGTGGCCAGCACTGAAGCTTTCTTT.

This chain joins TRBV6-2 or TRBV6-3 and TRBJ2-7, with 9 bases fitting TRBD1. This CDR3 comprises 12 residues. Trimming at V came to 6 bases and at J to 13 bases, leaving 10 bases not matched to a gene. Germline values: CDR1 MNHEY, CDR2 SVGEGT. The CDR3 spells CASSRTGQGNYF. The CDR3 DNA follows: TGTGCCAGCAGCCGAACCGGACAGGGGAACTACTTC.

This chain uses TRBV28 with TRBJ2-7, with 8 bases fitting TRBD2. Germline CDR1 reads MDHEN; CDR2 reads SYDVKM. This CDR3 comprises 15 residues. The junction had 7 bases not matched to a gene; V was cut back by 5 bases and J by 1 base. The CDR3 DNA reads TGTGCCAGCAGTCTCGAGACTAGCGTTTCCTACGAGCAGTACTTC. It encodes CASSLETSVSYEQYF.

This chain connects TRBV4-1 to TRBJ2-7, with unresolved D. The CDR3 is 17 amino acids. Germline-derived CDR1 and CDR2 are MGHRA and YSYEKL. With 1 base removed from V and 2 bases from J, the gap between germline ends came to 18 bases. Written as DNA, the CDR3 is TGCGCCAGCAGCCAAGGTGAGCTTGTGGCGGTTGCCTACGAGCAGTACTTC. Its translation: CASSQGELVAVAYEQYF.

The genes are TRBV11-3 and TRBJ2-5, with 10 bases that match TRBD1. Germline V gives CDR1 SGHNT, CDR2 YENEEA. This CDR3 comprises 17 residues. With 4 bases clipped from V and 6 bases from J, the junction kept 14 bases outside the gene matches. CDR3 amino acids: CASSSQTGGHIMKTQYF. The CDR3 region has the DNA TGTGCCAGCAGCTCCCAGACAGGGGGCCATATCATGAAGACCCAGTACTTC.

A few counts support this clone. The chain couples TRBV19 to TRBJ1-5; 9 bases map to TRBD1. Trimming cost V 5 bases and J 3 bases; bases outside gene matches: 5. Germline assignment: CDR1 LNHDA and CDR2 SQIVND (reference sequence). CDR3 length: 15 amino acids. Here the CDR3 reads CASSSDRGNNQPQHF. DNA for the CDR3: TGTGCCAGTAGTTCGGACAGGGGTAACAATCAGCCCCAGCATTTT. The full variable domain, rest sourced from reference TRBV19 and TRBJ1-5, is DGGITQSPKYLFRKEGQNVTLSCEQNLNHDAMYWYRQDPGQGLRLIYYSQIVNDFQKGDIAEGYSVSREKKESFPLTVTSAQKNPTAFYLCASSSDRGNNQPQHFGDGTRLSIL.

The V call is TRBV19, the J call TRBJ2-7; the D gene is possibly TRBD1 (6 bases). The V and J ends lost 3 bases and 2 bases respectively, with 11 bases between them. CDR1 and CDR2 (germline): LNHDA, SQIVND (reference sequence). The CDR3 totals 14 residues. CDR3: CASSIEGDPYEQYF. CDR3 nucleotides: TGTGCCAGTAGTATTGAGGGGGACCCCTACGAGCAGTACTTC.

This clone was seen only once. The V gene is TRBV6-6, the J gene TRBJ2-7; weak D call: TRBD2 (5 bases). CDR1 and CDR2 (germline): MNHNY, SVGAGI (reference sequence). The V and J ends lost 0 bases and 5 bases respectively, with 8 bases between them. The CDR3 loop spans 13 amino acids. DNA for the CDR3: TGTGCCAGCAGTTACTCGTCGGGAAACGAGCAGTACTTC. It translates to CASSYSSGNEQYF.

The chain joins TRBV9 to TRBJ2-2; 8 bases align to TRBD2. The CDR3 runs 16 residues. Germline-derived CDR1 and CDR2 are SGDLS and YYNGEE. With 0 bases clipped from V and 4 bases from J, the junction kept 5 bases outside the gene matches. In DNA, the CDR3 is TGTGCCAGCAGCGTAGGACTAGCGAGGGCCACCGGGGAGCTGTTTTTT. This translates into CASSVGLARATGELFF.

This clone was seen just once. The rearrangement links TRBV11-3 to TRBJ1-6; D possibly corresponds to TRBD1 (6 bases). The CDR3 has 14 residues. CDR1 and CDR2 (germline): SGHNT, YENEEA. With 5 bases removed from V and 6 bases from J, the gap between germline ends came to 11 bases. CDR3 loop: CASSPRGGNSPLHF. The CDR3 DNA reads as TGTGCCAGCAGCCCGCGAGGGGGTAATTCACCCCTCCACTTT. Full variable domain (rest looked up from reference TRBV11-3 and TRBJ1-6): EAGVVQSPRYKIIEKKQPVAFWCNPISGHNTLYWYLQNLGQGPELLIRYENEEAVDDSQLPKDRFSAERLKGVDSTLKIQPAELGDSAVYLCASSPRGGNSPLHFGNGTRLTVT.

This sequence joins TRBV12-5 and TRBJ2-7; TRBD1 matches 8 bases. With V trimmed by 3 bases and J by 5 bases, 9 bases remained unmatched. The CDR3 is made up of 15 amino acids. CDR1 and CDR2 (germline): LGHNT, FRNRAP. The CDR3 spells CASGLRTGTLDEQYF. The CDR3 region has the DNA TGTGCTAGTGGTTTACGGACAGGGACATTAGACGAGCAGTACTTC. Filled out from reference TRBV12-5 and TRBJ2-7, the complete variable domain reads DARVTQTPRHKVTEMGQEVTMRCQPILGHNTVFWYRQTMMQGLELLAYFRNRAPLDDSGMPKDRFSAEMPDATLATLKIQPSEPRDSAVYFCASGLRTGTLDEQYFGPGTRLTVT.

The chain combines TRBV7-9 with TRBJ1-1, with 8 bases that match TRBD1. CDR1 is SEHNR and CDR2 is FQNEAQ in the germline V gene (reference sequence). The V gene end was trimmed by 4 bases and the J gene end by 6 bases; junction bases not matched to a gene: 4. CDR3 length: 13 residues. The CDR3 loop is CASSYRTGSEAFF. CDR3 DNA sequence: TGTGCCAGCAGCTATCGGACAGGGTCTGAAGCTTTCTTT. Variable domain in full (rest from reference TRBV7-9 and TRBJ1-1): DTGVSQNPRHKITKRGQNVTFRCDPISEHNRLYWYRQTLGQGPEFLTYFQNEAQLEKSRLLSDRFSAERPKGSFSTLEIQRTEQGDSAMYLCASSYRTGSEAFFGQGTRLTVV.

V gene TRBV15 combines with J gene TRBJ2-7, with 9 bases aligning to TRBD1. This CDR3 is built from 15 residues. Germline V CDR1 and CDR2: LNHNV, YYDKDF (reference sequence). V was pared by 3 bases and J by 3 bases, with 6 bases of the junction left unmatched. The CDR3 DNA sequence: TGTGCCACCAGCAGCGCCGGGACAGGGAACTACGAGCAGTACTTC. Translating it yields CATSSAGTGNYEQYF.

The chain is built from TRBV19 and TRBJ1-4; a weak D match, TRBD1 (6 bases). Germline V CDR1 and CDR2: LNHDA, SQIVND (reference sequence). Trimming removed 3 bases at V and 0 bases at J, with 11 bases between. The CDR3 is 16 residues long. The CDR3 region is CASSIGRGATNEKLFF. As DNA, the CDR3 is TGTGCCAGTAGTATCGGCAGGGGAGCAACTAATGAAAAACTGTTTTTT.

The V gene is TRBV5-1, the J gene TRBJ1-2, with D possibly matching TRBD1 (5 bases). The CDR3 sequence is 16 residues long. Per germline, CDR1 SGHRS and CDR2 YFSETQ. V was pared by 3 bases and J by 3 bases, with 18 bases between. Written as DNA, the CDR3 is TGCGCCAGCAGCTCCTCGGCACAGGTCGTTGACTATGGCTACACCTTC. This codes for CASSSSAQVVDYGYTF.

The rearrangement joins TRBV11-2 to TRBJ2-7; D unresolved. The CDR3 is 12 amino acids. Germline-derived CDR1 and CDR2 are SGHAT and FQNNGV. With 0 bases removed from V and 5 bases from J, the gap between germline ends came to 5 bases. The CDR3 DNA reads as TGTGCCAGCAGCTTAGAATCTCACGAGCAGTACTTC. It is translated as CASSLESHEQYF.

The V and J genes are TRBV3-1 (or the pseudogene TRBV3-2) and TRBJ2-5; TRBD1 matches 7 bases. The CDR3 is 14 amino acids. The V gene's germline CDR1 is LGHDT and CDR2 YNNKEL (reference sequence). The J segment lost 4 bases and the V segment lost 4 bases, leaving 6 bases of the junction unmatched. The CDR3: CASSRWTGGETQYF. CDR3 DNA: TGTGCCAGCAGCCGCTGGACAGGCGGAGAGACCCAGTACTTC.

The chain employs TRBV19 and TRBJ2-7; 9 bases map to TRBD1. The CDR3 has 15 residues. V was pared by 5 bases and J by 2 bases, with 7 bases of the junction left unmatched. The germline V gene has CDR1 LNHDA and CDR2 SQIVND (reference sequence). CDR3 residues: CASSAGTGRAYEQYF. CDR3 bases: TGTGCCAGTAGTGCAGGGACAGGGAGGGCCTACGAGCAGTACTTC.

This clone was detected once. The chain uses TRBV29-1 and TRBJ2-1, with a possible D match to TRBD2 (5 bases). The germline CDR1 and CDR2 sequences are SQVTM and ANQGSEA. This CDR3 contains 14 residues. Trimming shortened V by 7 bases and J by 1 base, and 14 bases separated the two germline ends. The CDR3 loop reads CSAAPSWSYNEQFF. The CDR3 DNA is TGCAGCGCCGCCCCTAGCTGGTCCTACAATGAGCAGTTCTTC.

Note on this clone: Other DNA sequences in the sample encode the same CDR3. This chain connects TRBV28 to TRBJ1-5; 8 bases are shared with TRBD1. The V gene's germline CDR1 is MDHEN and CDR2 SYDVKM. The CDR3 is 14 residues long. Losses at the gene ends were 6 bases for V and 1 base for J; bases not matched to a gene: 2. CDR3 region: CASRDRASNQPQHF. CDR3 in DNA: TGTGCCAGCAGGGACAGGGCGAGCAATCAGCCCCAGCATTTT.

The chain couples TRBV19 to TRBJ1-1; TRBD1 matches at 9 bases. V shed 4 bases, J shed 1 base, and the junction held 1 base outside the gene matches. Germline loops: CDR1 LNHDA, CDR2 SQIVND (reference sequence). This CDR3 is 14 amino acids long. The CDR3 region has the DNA TGTGCCAGTAGTAACAGGGGGCCGAACACTGAAGCTTTCTTT. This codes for CASSNRGPNTEAFF.

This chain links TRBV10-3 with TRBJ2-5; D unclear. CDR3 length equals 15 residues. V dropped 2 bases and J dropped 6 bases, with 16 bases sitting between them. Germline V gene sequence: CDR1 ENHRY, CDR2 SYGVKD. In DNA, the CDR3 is TGTGCCATCAGTGAGGAGGTTGGCGCTTGGAAGACCCAGTACTTC. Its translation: CAISEEVGAWKTQYF.

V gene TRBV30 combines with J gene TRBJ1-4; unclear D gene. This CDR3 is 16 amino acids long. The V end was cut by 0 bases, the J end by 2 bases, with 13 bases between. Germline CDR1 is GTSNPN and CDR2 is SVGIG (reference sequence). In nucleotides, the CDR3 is TGTGCCTGGAGTGTACTGGGCGGGTCCACTAATGAAAAACTGTTTTTT. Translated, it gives CAWSVLGGSTNEKLFF.

The CDR3 DNA reads TGTGCCAGCAGCTACAGTCGGGGGTTTCTGGGGCAGTTCTTC. Amino acids: CASSYSRGFLGQFF. The gene calls are TRBV7-2 and TRBJ2-1; perhaps TRBD2 as D (6 bases). The V gene lost 4 bases and the J gene lost 12 bases, with 19 bases spanning the gap. The CDR3 covers 14 residues. Germline CDR1 and CDR2: SGHTA and FQGNSA.

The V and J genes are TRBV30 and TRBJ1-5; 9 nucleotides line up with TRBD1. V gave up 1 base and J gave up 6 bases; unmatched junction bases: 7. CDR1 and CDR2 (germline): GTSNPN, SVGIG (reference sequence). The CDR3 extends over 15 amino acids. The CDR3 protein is CAWSAPGQGPQPQHF. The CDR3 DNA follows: TGTGCCTGGAGTGCCCCCGGACAGGGGCCTCAGCCCCAGCATTTT. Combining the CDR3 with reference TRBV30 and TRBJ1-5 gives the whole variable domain SQTIHQWPATLVQPVGSPLSLECTVEGTSNPNLYWYRQAAGRGLQLLFYSVGIGQISSEVPQNLSASRPQDRQFILSSKKLLLSDSGFYLCAWSAPGQGPQPQHFGDGTRLSIL.

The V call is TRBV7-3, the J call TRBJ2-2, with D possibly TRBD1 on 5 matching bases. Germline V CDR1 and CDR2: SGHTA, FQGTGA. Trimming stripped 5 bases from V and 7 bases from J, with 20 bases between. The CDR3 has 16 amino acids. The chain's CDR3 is CASSDRGHPLGGELFF. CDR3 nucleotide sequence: TGTGCCAGCAGCGATAGGGGCCACCCTCTAGGCGGGGAGCTGTTTTTT.

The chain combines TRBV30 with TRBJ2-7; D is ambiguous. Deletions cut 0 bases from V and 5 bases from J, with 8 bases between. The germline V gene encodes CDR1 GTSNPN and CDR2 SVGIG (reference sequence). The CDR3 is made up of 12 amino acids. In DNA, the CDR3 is TGTGCCTGGAGTGTAAACATGGACGAGCAGTACTTC. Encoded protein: CAWSVNMDEQYF.

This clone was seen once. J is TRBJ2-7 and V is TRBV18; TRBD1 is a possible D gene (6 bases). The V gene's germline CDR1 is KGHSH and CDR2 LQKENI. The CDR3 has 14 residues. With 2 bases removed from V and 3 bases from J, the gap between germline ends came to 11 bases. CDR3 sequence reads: CASSPETGYYEQYF. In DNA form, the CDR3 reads TGTGCCAGCTCACCAGAAACAGGGTACTACGAGCAGTACTTC.

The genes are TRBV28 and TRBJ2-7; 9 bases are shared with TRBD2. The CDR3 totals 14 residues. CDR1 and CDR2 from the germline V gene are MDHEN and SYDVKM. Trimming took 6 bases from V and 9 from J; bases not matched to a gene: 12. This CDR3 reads CASSPRLAGRGQYF. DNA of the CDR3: TGTGCCAGCAGCCCCCGGCTAGCGGGACGGGGGCAGTACTTC.

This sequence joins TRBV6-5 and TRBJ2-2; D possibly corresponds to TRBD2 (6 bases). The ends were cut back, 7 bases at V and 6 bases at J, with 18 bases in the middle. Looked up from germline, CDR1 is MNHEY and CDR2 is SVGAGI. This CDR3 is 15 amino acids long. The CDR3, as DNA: TGTGCCAGCACCGGGGGTTTGGGGATTTCCGGGGAGCTGTTTTTT. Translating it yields CASTGGLGISGELFF.